This T cell receptor (beta chain) is from a study of shared clonotypes between healthy human individuals. The study, taken as a whole, reports: Rarefaction gave evidence that sorted-subset sequencing remained incomplete despite large depth.

Profiled with immunoSEQ multiplex PCR; TCRdb holds only in-frame clones, not every one. The profile shows 630,000 or so clones, roughly 98% of them singletons. Comment on this clone: Its matching antigen is unknown.

The naive CD8 fraction comprised CD45RO-negative cells positively selected for CCR7 and excluded terminally differentiated effector memory CD45RA+ cells. Per the germline V gene, CDR1 is SQVTM and CDR2 is ANQGSEA. Trimming left V 6 bases short and J 10 bases short, with 25 bases between. This CDR3 has 15 amino acids. The sample was naive CD8+ T cells sorted from blood. The chain is built from TRBV29-1 and TRBJ2-1; perhaps TRBD2 as D (6 bases). The origin of this receptor is a young man in good health. The CDR3 nucleotides read TGCAGCGTCTCTCGGAGATGGGACTGGAATGGGGAGCAGTTCTTC. Its protein product is CSVSRRWDWNGEQFF.